These 29 T cell receptor beta chains were all obtained from the same sample, sequenced in a study of control samples from healthy donors and cancer patients (TCRdb year 2020). Library preparation used the immunoSEQ multiplex PCR assay. In its TCRdb copy, this immuneACCESS table keeps in-frame sequences only and misses some clones. Where compared with another copy, unresolved V genes explain less than half of these, and the others have no known cause. This sample holds more than 95,000 clones; 80% to 90% were observed only once. Jointly, the top ten make up more than 8% of the sample. Input material: blood. Receptors were obtained from a middle-aged man in good health.

Details on this clone: The sample has other DNA sequences that encode this CDR3 too. The DNA of the CDR3 is TGTGCCAGCAGCCAAGATGTCTATGGCTACACCTTC. This encodes CASSQDVYGYTF. The chain carries TRBV3-1 (or the pseudogene TRBV3-2) and TRBJ1-2, with D hard to call. This CDR3 is built from 12 residues. Trimming pared 0 bases from V and 4 bases from J, leaving 3 bases between. Germline V CDR1 and CDR2: LGHDT, YNNKEL (reference sequence).

V gene TRBV18 combines with J gene TRBJ1-5; 8 positions agree with TRBD1. CDR1 and CDR2 (germline): KGHSH, LQKENI. Losses at the gene ends were 6 bases for V and 9 bases for J; bases not matched to a gene: 7. The CDR3 covers 13 residues. The CDR3 region is CASSPGQDRPQHF. CDR3 in DNA: TGTGCCAGCTCTCCGGGACAGGACCGGCCCCAGCATTTT.

This clone was detected only once. The J gene is TRBJ2-4, the V gene TRBV5-1; tentative D call: TRBD1 (6 bases). V was pared by 0 bases and J by 4 bases, with 8 bases between. CDR3 length: 14 amino acids. Germline V gene sequence: CDR1 SGHRS, CDR2 YFSETQ. CDR3 nucleotide sequence: TGCGCCAGCAGCTTGGGGACAGCAAAAAACATTCAGTACTTC. This gives the protein CASSLGTAKNIQYF.

Comment on this clone: Mismatch with germline at one junction end may stem from a read error. J is TRBJ2-3 and V is TRBV5-3, with 8 bases identical to TRBD2. TRBV5-3 is an ORF, and what it does is uncertain. The CDR3 consists of 12 residues. CDR3 DNA: TGCGCCGGACTAGCCAACACAGATACGCAGTATTTT. Its protein is CAGLANTDTQYF.

The chain links TRBV6-5 to TRBJ2-1; 7 nucleotides match TRBD2. This CDR3 is 15 amino acids long. CDR1 MNHEY and CDR2 SVGAGI come from the germline V gene. V lost 4 bases and J lost 10; bases outside the gene matches: 13. CDR3 protein: CASSLVAGRFVEQFF. The CDR3 DNA follows: TGTGCCAGCAGTTTAGTAGCGGGTAGGTTTGTGGAGCAGTTCTTC.

This rearrangement joins TRBV6-1 to TRBJ1-1; 9 nucleotides agree with TRBD1. The length of the CDR3 is 15 residues. Per the germline V gene, CDR1 is MNHNS and CDR2 is SASEGT. Germline trimming cut 3 bases from V and 2 bases from J; bases unmatched to any gene: 4. CDR3: CASSDLDRGNTEAFF. The CDR3 DNA reads as TGTGCCAGCAGTGACCTGGACAGGGGAAACACTGAAGCTTTCTTT.

This clone was seen repeatedly, ten times or more. CDR3 coding DNA: TGTGCCAGCTCACCAGAGGGGGAGAACTATGGCTACACCTTC. It translates to CASSPEGENYGYTF. This chain connects TRBV18 to TRBJ1-2; possible D gene TRBD1, 6 bases. The germline gives CDR1 KGHSH, CDR2 LQKENI. The V gene lost 2 bases and the J gene lost 2 bases, with 9 bases spanning the gap. The CDR3 loop spans 14 amino acids.

This chain joins TRBV6-2 or TRBV6-3 and TRBJ1-1; 7 nucleotides agree with TRBD1. CDR3 length: 14 amino acids. The V gene's germline CDR1 is MNHEY and CDR2 SVGEGT. V shed 6 bases, J shed 3 bases, and the junction held 7 bases outside the gene matches. The CDR3 here is CASSFRDSHTEAFF. The CDR3 DNA reads TGTGCCAGCAGCTTCCGGGACAGCCACACTGAAGCTTTCTTT.

V gene TRBV18 combines with J gene TRBJ2-7; weak D call: TRBD2 (5 bases). Trimming removed 8 bases from V and 0 bases from J, with 11 bases in between. The CDR3 loop spans 13 amino acids. Germline assignment: CDR1 KGHSH and CDR2 LQKENI. CDR3 sequence reads: CASRRGYSYEQYF. As DNA, the CDR3 is TGTGCCAGCAGACGGGGTTACTCCTACGAGCAGTACTTC.

The chain joins TRBV10-1 to TRBJ1-5, with 9 bases matching TRBD1. The CDR3 extends over 17 amino acids. Germline V gene lookup returns CDR1 WNHNN and CDR2 SYGVQD (reference sequence). Trimming took 3 bases from V and 5 from J; bases not matched to a gene: 11. This CDR3 is CASSDPRDRVTHQPQHF. DNA of the CDR3: TGCGCCAGCAGTGACCCTCGGGACAGGGTTACCCATCAGCCCCAGCATTTT.

The chain recombines TRBV3-1 (or the pseudogene TRBV3-2) with TRBJ2-7, with TRBD1 as a possible D gene (6 bases). The germline CDR1 and CDR2 sequences are LGHDT and YNNKEL (reference sequence). Trimming took 4 bases from V and 2 from J, leaving 18 bases between them. This CDR3 is built from 16 residues. The CDR3 region has the DNA TGTGCCAGCAGCCGAGACAACACAGGGAGAACCTACGAGCAGTACTTC. As protein: CASSRDNTGRTYEQYF.

This rearrangement joins TRBV12-3 or TRBV12-4 to TRBJ1-2; D is unresolved. The CDR3 is made up of 11 amino acids. V shed 1 base and J shed 8 bases, with 5 bases lying between them. In DNA form, the CDR3 reads TGTGCCAGCAGTTTAGGCACCGGCTACACCTTC. As protein: CASSLGTGYTF.

This chain joins TRBV19 and TRBJ2-7; tentatively, D is TRBD1 (5 bases). CDR1 and CDR2 from the germline V gene are LNHDA and SQIVND (reference sequence). The CDR3 runs to 15 residues. The V and J ends lost 4 bases and 2 bases respectively, with 15 bases between them. The CDR3 here is CASSSATVLPYEQYF. The CDR3 bases are TGTGCCAGTAGTAGCGCGACAGTCCTTCCCTACGAGCAGTACTTC.

The chain has TRBV29-1 and TRBJ1-1, with unresolved D. V gave up 7 bases and J gave up 1 base, with 10 bases separating them. This CDR3 spans 12 amino acids. The germline gives CDR1 SQVTM, CDR2 ANQGSEA. The CDR3 DNA is TGCAGCGCCTACGACCCGAACACTGAAGCTTTCTTT. Translating gives CSAYDPNTEAFF.

This clone was picked up one time. The V gene is TRBV9, the J gene TRBJ2-1; D is possibly TRBD1 or TRBD2 (6 bases each). This CDR3 is 13 amino acids long. Between the trimmed V and J ends, which lost 6 bases and 7 bases, there was a span of 14 bases. Germline V gene data show CDR1 as SGDLS and CDR2 as YYNGEE. The CDR3 loop is CASNRGQRNEQFF. In nucleotides, the CDR3 is TGTGCCAGCAACCGGGGGCAAAGGAATGAGCAGTTCTTC.

The chain carries TRBV19 and TRBJ1-4; D call uncertain. Germline V CDR1 and CDR2: LNHDA, SQIVND (reference sequence). There are 14 residues in the CDR3. V gave up 3 bases and J gave up 8 bases, with 13 bases separating them. Here the CDR3 DNA reads TGTGCCAGTAGTATGACCACACCGGGGGAAAAACTGTTTTTT. Its protein is CASSMTTPGEKLFF.

This clone was detected once. This chain uses TRBV5-1 with TRBJ2-3; 9 bases agree with TRBD2. The CDR3 extends over 15 amino acids. Germline V gene data show CDR1 as SGHRS and CDR2 as YFSETQ. The ends lost 2 bases at V and 5 bases at J; junction bases unmatched: 6. In nucleotides, the CDR3 is TGCGCCAGCAGCTTTAGCGGGGGTTTTGGAGATACGCAGTATTTT. Residues: CASSFSGGFGDTQYF.

This clone was seen only once. In DNA form, the CDR3 reads TGCGCCAGCAGTAGGGCGGGGGCTACCTACGAGCAGTACTTC. Translation: CASSRAGATYEQYF. This rearrangement joins TRBV10-1 to TRBJ2-7, with D possibly TRBD2 on 7 matching bases. Germline CDR1 WNHNN, CDR2 SYGVQD (reference sequence). V was pared by 5 bases and J by 2 bases, with 13 bases between. CDR3 length equals 14 residues.

The chain couples TRBV7-2 to TRBJ2-7; the match to TRBD2 covers 7 bases. Trimming removed 5 bases from V and 3 bases from J; junction bases left unmatched: 7. Germline CDR1 reads SGHTA; CDR2 reads FQGNSA. This CDR3 spans 14 amino acids. The CDR3 loop is CASSRTSEVYEQYF. The DNA of the CDR3 is TGTGCCAGCAGCAGAACTAGCGAGGTCTACGAGCAGTACTTC.

The sample holds many counts of this clone. The J gene is TRBJ1-5, the V gene TRBV9; maybe TRBD1 (5 bases). Germline V lookup: CDR1 SGDLS, CDR2 YYNGEE. V shed 0 bases and J shed 0 bases, with 10 bases lying between them. The CDR3 spans 16 residues. CDR3 bases: TGTGCCAGCAGCGTAGCGACAGTTAATAGCAATCAGCCCCAGCATTTT. Protein sequence: CASSVATVNSNQPQHF.

This chain uses TRBV4-3 with TRBJ1-2; possibly TRBD1 for D (6 bases). CDR3 length: 14 amino acids. In germline, CDR1 is LGHNA, CDR2 YSLEER. The V end lost 2 bases, the J end lost 4 bases, and 11 bases lay between the germline ends. CDR3 bases: TGCGCCAGCAGCCAACGGGGGGCTACCTATGGCTACACCTTC. Translated, it gives CASSQRGATYGYTF.

The chain couples TRBV15 to TRBJ2-1, with D tentatively TRBD1 (5 bases). Trimming stripped 2 bases from V and 0 bases from J, with 8 bases between. Germline values: CDR1 LNHNV, CDR2 YYDKDF (reference sequence). The CDR3 is 15 residues long. The DNA of the CDR3 is TGTGCCACCAGCAGACAGGGAACCTCCTACAATGAGCAGTTCTTC. Its protein is CATSRQGTSYNEQFF. Supplemented by reference TRBV15 and TRBJ2-1, the full variable domain reads DAMVIQNPRYQVTQFGKPVTLSCSQTLNHNVMYWYQQKSSQAPKLLFHYYDKDFNNEADTPDNFQSRRPNTSFCFLDIRSPGLGDTAMYLCATSRQGTSYNEQFFGPGTRLTVL.

V and J are TRBV12-3 or TRBV12-4 and TRBJ1-1; TRBD1 is a possible D gene (5 bases). Trimming stripped 7 bases from V and 11 bases from J, with 17 bases between. The CDR3 spans 12 residues. CDR3 DNA: TGTGCCAGCACCAGTTTCGGGGGGACCGCTTTCTTT. Translation gives CASTSFGGTAFF.

In this sample, this clone turned up once. The gene calls are TRBV24-1 and TRBJ1-2; D uncertain. The germline V gene has CDR1 KGHDR and CDR2 SFDVKD. This CDR3 contains 14 residues. Trimming pared 1 base from V and 2 bases from J, leaving 7 bases between. The CDR3 nucleotides are TGTGCCACCAGTGATTTTCTGACCAACTATGGCTACACCTTC. Protein product: CATSDFLTNYGYTF.

This rearrangement joins TRBV29-1 to TRBJ1-2; 11 nucleotides line up with TRBD1. V trimming: 1 base; J trimming: 0 bases; junction bases outside the gene matches: 1. The germline V gene has CDR1 SQVTM and CDR2 ANQGSEA. CDR3 length equals 15 residues. CDR3 sequence: CSVEAGQGANYGYTF. CDR3 sequence (DNA): TGCAGCGTTGAAGCGGGACAGGGGGCTAACTATGGCTACACCTTC.

The chain links TRBV30 to TRBJ1-1; D is ambiguous. The CDR3 is made up of 11 amino acids. The germline V and J ends were trimmed by 3 bases and 1 base, with 3 bases remaining between them. CDR1 GTSNPN and CDR2 SVGIG come from the germline V gene (reference sequence). CDR3 protein: CAWRQNTEAFF. In nucleotides, the CDR3 is TGTGCCTGGAGGCAGAACACTGAAGCTTTCTTT.

This clone was detected only a few times. The CDR3 sequence: CATSDWGGTGELFF. The CDR3, as DNA: TGTGCCACCAGTGATTGGGGGGGCACCGGGGAGCTGTTTTTT. The chain joins TRBV24-1 to TRBJ2-2, with TRBD2 identical over 7 bases. Germline V gene data show CDR1 as KGHDR and CDR2 as SFDVKD. Trimming cost V 2 bases and J 4 bases; bases outside gene matches: 0. This CDR3 is built from 14 residues.

The rearrangement links TRBV3-1 (or the pseudogene TRBV3-2) to TRBJ2-1; 15 nucleotides align to TRBD2. Germline CDR1 reads LGHDT; CDR2 reads YNNKEL (reference sequence). This CDR3 region has 19 residues. The trim removed 4 bases at V and 3 bases at J, leaving 10 bases unmatched. CDR3 sequence reads: CASSPVTGLAGGHYNEQFF. CDR3 nucleotide sequence: TGTGCCAGCAGCCCAGTAACGGGACTAGCGGGGGGCCACTACAATGAGCAGTTCTTC.

The chain employs TRBV7-7 and TRBJ2-2, with 10 bases identical to TRBD2. The ends lost 5 bases at V and 5 bases at J; junction bases unmatched: 17. The CDR3 is made up of 19 amino acids. Germline lookup yields CDR1 SSHAT and CDR2 FNYEAQ (reference sequence). As DNA, the CDR3 is TGTGCCAGCAGCGGGGACAGGCTAAAGCGGGGGGGTGATACCGGGGAGCTGTTTTTT. It translates to CASSGDRLKRGGDTGELFF.